The source of this T cell receptor (beta chain) is a study of shared clonotypes between healthy human individuals. Ten immunoSEQ deep assay plates were used to sequence the DNA of unsorted PBMCs. Sequencing was performed with immunoSEQ multiplex PCR; in TCRdb, only in-frame clones are kept and a portion is missing. This sample yields approximately 440,000 clones, of which 75% to 80% are seen a single time; 9.5% to 15% belongs to the top ten. The unsorted samples had 100 million or so PBMCs used for genomic DNA. This CDR3 has 15 amino acids. V was cut by 2 bases and J by 4 bases, with 14 bases left in between. Germline lookup yields CDR1 MDHEN and CDR2 SYDVKM.

The chain uses TRBV28 and TRBJ1-1; tentatively, D is TRBD1 (5 bases). The source of this sequence is a woman aged 40 to 49 in good health. Some clones in this sample may be carry-over from other donors' samples. The sample taken for sequencing was PBMCs. CDR3 loop: CASSLRPGRGTEAFF. CDR3 DNA sequence: TGTGCCAGCAGTTTAAGACCGGGGAGGGGCACTGAAGCTTTCTTT. Variable domain in full (rest from reference TRBV28 and TRBJ1-1): DVKVTQSSRYLVKRTGEKVFLECVQDMDHENMFWYRQDPGLGLRLIYFSYDVKMKEKGDIPEGYSVSREKKERFSLILESASTNQTSMYLCASSLRPGRGTEAFFGQGTRLTVV.